One T cell receptor beta chain is described in this entry. In the study's own analysis: Researchers report that nucleated cell counts were estimated from reference gene primer amplification. Profiled with immunoSEQ multiplex PCR; TCRdb holds only in-frame clones, not every one. D and trimming were read from the DNA, whereas the V and J calls and clone size are those reported in that table. The data contain 95,000 to 120,000 clones, around 86% of them singletons. The data were obtained in a study of blood T cell repertoires in COVID-19. Germline-derived CDR1 and CDR2 are MNHEY and SVGAGI. The CDR3 loop spans 16 amino acids. Trimming at V came to 2 bases and at J to 6 bases, leaving 5 bases not matched to a gene.

Sequencing was done on a sample of peripheral blood. This TCR came from a woman between 65 and 79 years old with acute or convalescent COVID-19. V usage is TRBV6-5 and J usage is TRBJ1-6; TRBD1 agrees at 9 bases. DNA for the CDR3: TGTGCCAGCAGTTACGAACAGGGGGCTGGTAATTCACCCCTCCACTTT. Translated: CASSYEQGAGNSPLHF.